Each of the 16 T cell receptor beta chains below was sequenced from the same sample in a study of Graves' ophthalmopathy and Graves' hyperthyroidism. For repertoire sequencing, the TCR beta CDR3 regions were amplified from RNA transcripts. RT-PCR was first run with HTBI primers, then multiplex PCR in a second round. One entry per CDR3 protein, called by TCRdb with MiXCR from the multiplex PCR reads. The sample includes more than 1,000,000 distinct CDR3 sequences, around a third of them seen just once. The sequenced sample consisted of peripheral blood or thyroid tissue (not recorded which). The receptors derive from an adult man with Graves' hyperthyroidism.

This CDR3 reads CSAQDRGRSNQHF. The DNA for the CDR3 is TGCAGTGCACAAGACAGGGGGCGAAGCAATCAGCATTTT. This chain joins TRBV20-1 and TRBJ1-5; 10 nucleotides agree with TRBD1. Germline lookup yields CDR1 DFQATT and CDR2 SNEGSKA (reference sequence). The V gene end was trimmed by 6 bases and the J gene end by 13 bases; junction bases not matched to a gene: 12. This CDR3 is 13 amino acids long.

In this sample, this clonotype turned up once. This chain connects TRBV7-9 to TRBJ2-5; unclear D gene. Looked up from germline, CDR1 is SEHNR and CDR2 is FQNEAQ (reference sequence). The V end lost 5 bases, the J end lost 1 base, and 20 bases lay between the germline ends. The CDR3 extends over 17 amino acids. The CDR3 region has the DNA TGTGCCAGCAGCCGACCCGAGGACGGATCCACCCAAGAGACCCAGTACTTC. Amino acid sequence: CASSRPEDGSTQETQYF.

Ten or more counts support this clonotype. The genes are TRBV24-1 and TRBJ1-5; D is unclear. Between the trimmed V and J ends, which lost 2 bases and 7 bases, there was a span of 5 bases. Germline V gene sequence: CDR1 KGHDR, CDR2 SFDVKD. This CDR3 is 12 amino acids long. The CDR3 region has the DNA TGTGCCACCAGTGATTCACAACAGCCCCAGCATTTT. It specifies CATSDSQQPQHF.

This clonotype was detected ten times or more. The chain uses TRBV20-1 and TRBJ1-5; 9 nucleotides agree with TRBD1. V lost 3 bases, J lost 1 base, and 4 bases stayed unmatched. Germline CDR1 is DFQATT and CDR2 is SNEGSKA (reference sequence). CDR3 length: 15 amino acids. CDR3 sequence: CSARDRGASNQPQHF. The CDR3 coding sequence is TGCAGTGCTAGGGACAGGGGCGCGAGCAATCAGCCCCAGCATTTT.

This clonotype was seen ten or more times. The chain has TRBV7-9 and TRBJ1-1, with D maybe TRBD1 (5 bases). CDR3 length: 16 amino acids. Germline V CDR1 and CDR2: SEHNR, FQNEAQ (reference sequence). V dropped 6 bases and J dropped 1 base, with 18 bases sitting between them. CDR3 in amino acids: CASRPKSGTENTEAFF. The CDR3 DNA follows: TGTGCCAGCAGACCTAAGTCCGGGACGGAGAACACTGAAGCTTTCTTT.

This clonotype was observed many times. V gene TRBV7-2 combines with J gene TRBJ2-7; the D gene is possibly TRBD1 (6 bases). Germline CDR1 SGHTA, CDR2 FQGNSA. The CDR3 sequence is 15 residues long. Trimming shortened V by 1 base and J by 5 bases, and 15 bases separated the two germline ends. As DNA, the CDR3 is TGTGCCAGCAGCTTAGGCCCCGGACAGACAGACGAGCAGTACTTC. Translation gives CASSLGPGQTDEQYF.

CDR3 sequence: CASNNRGNTEAFF. In nucleotides, the CDR3 is TGTGCCAGCAACAACAGGGGGAACACTGAAGCTTTCTTT. This chain connects TRBV7-3 to TRBJ1-1; 7 bases are a match to TRBD1. Germline loops: CDR1 SGHTA, CDR2 FQGTGA. The V segment lost 7 bases and the J segment 1 base; nucleotides outside the gene matches: 3. The CDR3 has 13 residues. Full variable domain (remainder filled in from reference TRBV7-3 and TRBJ1-1): GAGVSQTPSNKVTEKGKYVELRCDPISGHTALYWYRQSLGQGPEFLIYFQGTGAADDSGLPNDRFFAVRPEGSVSTLKIQRTERGDSAVYLCASNNRGNTEAFFGQGTRLTVV.

This clonotype was counted ten times or more. CDR3 amino acids: CASNDRTTGELFF. DNA for the CDR3: TGTGCCAGCAACGATAGGACGACCGGGGAGCTGTTTTTT. The gene calls are TRBV2 and TRBJ2-2; D is ambiguous. Trimming pared 7 bases from V and 5 bases from J, leaving 11 bases between. Per the germline V gene, CDR1 is SNHLY and CDR2 is FYNNEI. CDR3 length: 13 residues.

With regard to this clonotype: A much larger clonotype is one base distant, so this may be a read error. V usage is TRBV12-3 or TRBV12-4 and J usage is TRBJ1-2; the D gene is possibly TRBD1 (6 bases). The CDR3 is 14 amino acids. V lost 5 bases and J lost 4, with 14 bases in between. The CDR3 region is CASSATGKGYGYTF. The CDR3 DNA is TGTGCCAGCAGTGCGACAGGAAAGGGCTATGGCTACACCTTC.

Concerning this clonotype itself: One junction end does not reproduce the germline sequence, and a read error may be involved. The chain employs TRBV11-2 and TRBJ1-6; D is unclear. Germline V gene lookup returns CDR1 SGHAT and CDR2 FQNNGV. The CDR3 runs to 12 residues. The CDR3 DNA reads as TGTGACAGCGGGCCCTATAATTCACCCCTCCACTTT. Protein product: CDSGPYNSPLHF.

This clonotype was recorded at least ten times. This chain uses TRBV12-3 or TRBV12-4 with TRBJ1-5; D is unclear. This CDR3 has 13 amino acids. V lost 7 bases and J 3 bases, leaving 10 bases between the germline ends. The CDR3: CASTRRYNQPQHF. The CDR3 DNA is TGTGCCAGCACCCGCCGGTACAATCAGCCCCAGCATTTT.

This rearrangement joins TRBV20-1 to TRBJ2-5, with TRBD2 identical over 11 bases. The CDR3 is 16 amino acids. Germline V gives CDR1 DFQATT, CDR2 SNEGSKA (reference sequence). The junction had 12 bases not matched to a gene; V was cut back by 4 bases and J by 5 bases. This CDR3 reads CSAIVAGGRMRETQYF. DNA for the CDR3: TGCAGTGCTATCGTAGCGGGGGGGCGGATGCGGGAGACCCAGTACTTC.

This clonotype has at least ten counts. The rearrangement uses TRBV7-9 and TRBJ1-1; weak D call: TRBD1 (5 bases). Germline V gene lookup returns CDR1 SEHNR and CDR2 FQNEAQ (reference sequence). The length of the CDR3 is 13 residues. Trimming shortened V by 1 base and J by 7 bases, and 10 bases separated the two germline ends. CDR3 DNA sequence: TGTGCCAGCAGCTTAGGTCGGGACGGTGAAGCTTTCTTT. Translating it yields CASSLGRDGEAFF. Based on the CDR3 plus reference TRBV7-9 and TRBJ1-1, the full variable domain is DTGVSQNPRHKITKRGQNVTFRCDPISEHNRLYWYRQTLGQGPEFLTYFQNEAQLEKSRLLSDRFSAERPKGSFSTLEIQRTEQGDSAMYLCASSLGRDGEAFFGQGTRLTVV.

This clonotype was observed many times. The chain carries TRBV29-1 and TRBJ2-2; 10 nucleotides match TRBD2. Germline V gene lookup returns CDR1 SQVTM and CDR2 ANQGSEA. Trimming removed 5 bases from V and 1 base from J; junction bases left unmatched: 7. The CDR3 totals 16 residues. In DNA form, the CDR3 reads TGCAGCGTTCTAGCGGGAGACCGTTGGAACACCGGGGAGCTGTTTTTT. Its protein is CSVLAGDRWNTGELFF.

This clonotype came up many times. The chain is built from TRBV29-1 and TRBJ1-4, with a possible D match to TRBD1 (6 bases). Looked up from germline, CDR1 is SQVTM and CDR2 is ANQGSEA. This CDR3 is built from 11 residues. V was cut by 6 bases and J by 7 bases, with 9 bases left in between. CDR3 protein: CSVRGGEKLFF. CDR3 DNA: TGCAGCGTCAGGGGAGGTGAAAAACTGTTTTTT.

This clonotype was seen repeatedly, ten times or more. The gene calls are TRBV7-3 and TRBJ1-6; 7 bases fit TRBD1. CDR1 is SGHTA and CDR2 is FQGTGA in the germline V gene. The V and J ends lost 5 bases and 10 bases, in that order; junction bases with no gene match: 8. The CDR3 covers 14 residues. In DNA form, the CDR3 reads TGTGCCAGCAGCCACAGGGGAAGGGACTCACCCCTCCACTTT. Translating it yields CASSHRGRDSPLHF. Looking up the rest from reference TRBV7-3 and TRBJ1-6 gives the full variable domain: GAGVSQTPSNKVTEKGKYVELRCDPISGHTALYWYRQSLGQGPEFLIYFQGTGAADDSGLPNDRFFAVRPEGSVSTLKIQRTERGDSAVYLCASSHRGRDSPLHFGNGTRLTVT.